This T cell receptor (beta chain) was profiled in a study of beta chain features in type 1 diabetes. At the level of the study: Analysis included under 120,000,000 sorted cells drawn from all samples.

About this clone: The antigen remains undetermined.

Findings of the study overall: Diminished insertions and augmented deletions at VDJ junctions characterized type 1 diabetes patients. The study left unresolved whether HLA type influences TCRB rearrangement.

Reverse transcribing all isolated RNA meant expressed TCRB transcripts were sequenced. Sequenced by immunoSEQ multiplex PCR; TCRdb stores in-frame clones only, minus some. The repertoire consists of 150,000 or so clones, with approximately 9.9% occurring once and the leading ten covering 2% to 2.5%. A heparinised blood draw that averaged about 120 mL was obtained once from each donor. This TCR derives from a woman aged 18 to 35 in good health. The source material was central memory CD4+ T cells from blood.

This chain's CDR3 is CAWRPPRGTENTEAFF. DNA for the CDR3: TGTGCCTGGAGGCCCCCAAGGGGGACAGAGAACACTGAAGCTTTCTTT. The genes are TRBV30 and TRBJ1-1; 7 nucleotides line up with TRBD1. The germline CDR1 and CDR2 sequences are GTSNPN and SVGIG (reference sequence). The CDR3 covers 16 residues. After removal of 3 bases from V and 1 base from J, the junction contained 11 bases not matched to a gene.